Below, 30 T cell receptor beta chains from the same sample are listed, as sequenced in a study of blood T cell repertoires in COVID-19 (dated by TCRdb to 2018 to 2021). Libraries were built with the immunoSEQ multiplex PCR assay. TCRdb took this table from immuneACCESS and kept in-frame rearrangements with V and J called. Such tables lack part of the clones; where checked against another copy, unresolved V genes explain under half of the gap, and the rest is unexplained. The sample yields hundreds of thousands of clones; 86% were counted once. Under 1.5% of the sample belongs to the ten largest clones. What was sequenced was peripheral blood. The receptors derive from a woman aged 25 to 45 with active or convalescent COVID-19.

This clone came up a few times. The chain recombines TRBV6-6 with TRBJ1-5, with D perhaps TRBD1 (6 bases). The CDR3 consists of 16 residues. V was clipped by 7 bases and J by 6 bases, with 22 bases between them. CDR1 and CDR2 from the germline V gene are MNHNY and SVGAGI (reference sequence). This CDR3 reads CASKQGSREIAQPQHF. For the CDR3, the DNA is TGTGCCAGCAAACAGGGCTCCAGGGAAATCGCTCAGCCCCAGCATTTT.

The chain carries TRBV19 and TRBJ1-2; TRBD1 agrees at 8 bases. The germline V gene encodes CDR1 LNHDA and CDR2 SQIVND (reference sequence). J lost 4 bases, V lost 4 bases, and 5 bases had no gene match. The CDR3 covers 14 residues. The CDR3 region has the DNA TGTGCCAGTAGTAGGACAGGGTCGGGCTATGGCTACACCTTC. Protein product: CASSRTGSGYGYTF.

The genes are TRBV3-1 (or the pseudogene TRBV3-2) and TRBJ1-3; D uncertain. The ends were cut back, 4 bases at V and 0 bases at J, with 7 bases in the middle. Germline V gene data show CDR1 as LGHDT and CDR2 as YNNKEL (reference sequence). This CDR3 is 14 amino acids long. The CDR3 sequence: CASSLASSGNTIYF. The CDR3 DNA follows: TGTGCCAGCAGCCTGGCATCCTCTGGAAACACCATATATTTT.

The chain carries TRBV19 and TRBJ2-5, with 7 bases that match TRBD2. V shed 1 base and J 5 bases; nucleotides not matched to a gene: 4. This CDR3 has 14 amino acids. Germline assignment: CDR1 LNHDA and CDR2 SQIVND (reference sequence). The CDR3 region is CASSIGTSAETQYF. The DNA of the CDR3 is TGTGCCAGTAGTATAGGGACTAGTGCCGAGACCCAGTACTTC.

For this clone: The sample holds other DNA sequences that translate to the same CDR3. The genes are TRBV19 and TRBJ2-1, with 8 bases lining up with TRBD1. The CDR3 loop spans 13 amino acids. The junction had 1 base not matched to a gene; V was cut back by 3 bases and J by 6 bases. Germline CDR1 reads LNHDA; CDR2 reads SQIVND (reference sequence). The CDR3 loop reads CASSITGGNEQFF. The CDR3 DNA follows: TGTGCCAGTAGTATCACAGGGGGCAATGAGCAGTTCTTC.

This clone was counted only a few times. This chain links TRBV7-2 with TRBJ2-3; D ambiguous. The CDR3 is 17 amino acids. CDR1 is SGHTA, CDR2 FQGNSA, per germline. Trimming stripped 5 bases from V and 0 bases from J, with 18 bases between. The CDR3 region has the DNA TGTGCCAGCAGCGAATCGACGGGTGCGGTGAGCACAGATACGCAGTATTTT. This translates into CASSESTGAVSTDTQYF. The full variable domain, with the rest looked up from reference TRBV7-2 and TRBJ2-3, is GAGVSQSPSNKVTEKGKDVELRCDPISGHTALYWYRQSLGQGLEFLIYFQGNSAPDKSGLPSDRFSAERTGGSVSTLTIQRTQQEDSAVYLCASSESTGAVSTDTQYFGPGTRLTVL.

Only a few counts were recorded for this clone. The chain couples TRBV2 to TRBJ1-1, with a possible D match to TRBD1 (6 bases). V lost 6 bases to trimming and J lost 7 bases, with 15 bases between them. CDR1 and CDR2 from the germline V gene are SNHLY and FYNNEI. CDR3 length equals 13 residues. CDR3 protein: CASSLDSLFEAFF. Here the CDR3 DNA reads TGTGCCAGCAGCCTGGACAGTTTATTTGAAGCTTTCTTT.

The CDR3 here is CASSLAPLGETQYF. As DNA, the CDR3 is TGTGCCAGCAGCTTGGCTCCGCTCGGAGAGACCCAGTACTTC. The chain joins TRBV5-4 to TRBJ2-5; D not certain. The CDR3 extends over 14 amino acids. Looked up from germline, CDR1 is SGHNT and CDR2 is YYREEE (reference sequence). V was cut by 0 bases and J by 4 bases, with 10 bases left in between.

This clone occurred once. The chain links TRBV6-1 to TRBJ2-7; 11 nucleotides line up with TRBD1. The germline CDR1 and CDR2 sequences are MNHNS and SASEGT. V shed 3 bases and J 2 bases; nucleotides not matched to a gene: 3. The CDR3 sequence is 15 residues long. The CDR3 protein is CASSEDRGLPYEQYF. The CDR3 DNA reads as TGTGCCAGCAGTGAGGACAGGGGGCTTCCCTACGAGCAGTACTTC.

The gene calls are TRBV5-1 and TRBJ2-2, with 8 bases fitting TRBD2. Germline V gene sequence: CDR1 SGHRS, CDR2 YFSETQ. The CDR3 totals 19 residues. The junction had 15 bases not matched to a gene; V was cut back by 3 bases and J by 2 bases. CDR3 nucleotides: TGCGCCAGCAGCTCACCCCCGGGACTAGAGACACTCAACACCGGGGAGCTGTTTTTT. It codes for CASSSPPGLETLNTGELFF.

The J gene is TRBJ1-1, the V gene TRBV20-1; D is undetermined. The CDR3 consists of 11 residues. With 6 bases removed from V and 3 bases from J, the gap between germline ends came to 8 bases. CDR1 DFQATT and CDR2 SNEGSKA come from the germline V gene (reference sequence). For the CDR3, the DNA is TGCAGTGCCACCCAGGACACTGAAGCTTTCTTT. Its protein product is CSATQDTEAFF.

This chain uses TRBV27 with TRBJ2-1, with D possibly TRBD1 on 5 matching bases. This CDR3 is built from 15 residues. Germline CDR1 is MNHEY and CDR2 is SMNVEV (reference sequence). Deletions cut 3 bases from V and 8 bases from J, with 17 bases between. The CDR3 loop is CASSFGPRIRDEQFF. The CDR3 DNA follows: TGTGCCAGCAGTTTCGGGCCTAGGATCAGGGATGAGCAGTTCTTC.

This sequence joins TRBV30 and TRBJ1-3; tentative D call: TRBD1 (6 bases). The CDR3 totals 14 residues. With 8 bases removed from V and 1 base from J, the gap between germline ends came to 15 bases. Looked up from germline, CDR1 is GTSNPN and CDR2 is SVGIG (reference sequence). DNA for the CDR3: TGTGCCAGACACCAACAGGGTTCTGGAAACACCATATATTTT. Its translation is CARHQQGSGNTIYF.

The chain couples TRBV5-4 to TRBJ2-7; 7 bases agree with TRBD2. CDR3 length: 13 residues. Trimming cost V 1 base and J 3 bases; bases outside gene matches: 1. CDR1 is SGHNT and CDR2 is YYREEE in the germline V gene (reference sequence). The CDR3 sequence is CASSLSGGYEQYF. The CDR3 DNA is TGTGCCAGCAGCTTGTCGGGGGGCTACGAGCAGTACTTC.

The chain recombines TRBV9 with TRBJ1-1, with D possibly TRBD1 on 5 matching bases. V lost 4 bases and J lost 5, with 15 bases in between. Per the germline V gene, CDR1 is SGDLS and CDR2 is YYNGEE. The CDR3 covers 14 residues. The CDR3 sequence is CASSPEAGMTEAFF. CDR3 DNA sequence: TGTGCCAGCAGCCCAGAGGCAGGGATGACTGAAGCTTTCTTT.

This chain connects TRBV6-1 to TRBJ2-3; 10 bases match TRBD1. V trimming: 4 bases; J trimming: 2 bases; junction bases outside the gene matches: 9. Germline CDR1 reads MNHNS; CDR2 reads SASEGT. CDR3 length: 17 residues. The CDR3 sequence: CASSGGTGVRATDTQYF. The CDR3 DNA is TGTGCCAGCAGTGGCGGGACAGGGGTGAGGGCCACAGATACGCAGTATTTT.

J is TRBJ1-2 and V is TRBV6-5; 10 bases agree with TRBD1. This CDR3 region has 14 residues. The ends lost 7 bases at V and 7 bases at J; junction bases unmatched: 9. Per germline, CDR1 MNHEY and CDR2 SVGAGI. In DNA form, the CDR3 reads TGTGCCAGCACTGCGGGACAGGGGAAGAGTGGCTACACCTTC. Translation: CASTAGQGKSGYTF.

V usage is TRBV6-1 and J usage is TRBJ2-1; D not resolved. Germline CDR1 reads MNHNS; CDR2 reads SASEGT. Deletions cut 3 bases from V and 0 bases from J, with 9 bases between. This CDR3 has 15 amino acids. The CDR3 sequence is CASSDTELSYNEQFF. The CDR3 DNA is TGTGCCAGCAGTGACACTGAACTCTCCTACAATGAGCAGTTCTTC.

The chain joins TRBV16 to TRBJ1-1, with TRBD1 identical over 9 bases. The CDR3 runs 13 residues. The junction had 4 bases not matched to a gene; V was cut back by 4 bases and J by 7 bases. From germline, CDR1 is KGHSY and CDR2 FQNENV. As DNA, the CDR3 is TGTGCCAGCAGCCCGATGACAGGGGGTGAAGCTTTCTTT. It encodes CASSPMTGGEAFF.

This chain connects TRBV2 to TRBJ2-2, with 7 bases lining up with TRBD1. The germline V gene encodes CDR1 SNHLY and CDR2 FYNNEI. V lost 8 bases and J lost 0; bases outside the gene matches: 0. The CDR3 length is 13 residues. CDR3 DNA sequence: TGTGCCAGCGGGACAGCGAACACCGGGGAGCTGTTTTTT. Translated, it gives CASGTANTGELFF.

V and J are TRBV3-1 (or the pseudogene TRBV3-2) and TRBJ2-3, with 11 bases fitting TRBD2. Germline CDR1 reads LGHDT; CDR2 reads YNNKEL (reference sequence). This CDR3 is 16 amino acids long. V was pared by 6 bases and J by 0 bases, with 5 bases of the junction left unmatched. The DNA of the CDR3 is TGTGCCAGCAGTTCCCGGACTAGCGGGAGCACAGATACGCAGTATTTT. This translates into CASSSRTSGSTDTQYF.

The rearrangement uses TRBV3-1 (or the pseudogene TRBV3-2) and TRBJ1-4; perhaps TRBD1 as D (5 bases). V was cut by 0 bases and J by 8 bases, with 13 bases left in between. In germline, CDR1 is LGHDT, CDR2 YNNKEL (reference sequence). CDR3 length: 15 residues. CDR3 in amino acids: CASSQEGRAEEKLFF. CDR3 nucleotide sequence: TGTGCCAGCAGCCAAGAAGGCAGGGCAGAGGAAAAACTGTTTTTT.

The rearrangement links TRBV5-4 to TRBJ2-5; TRBD2 aligns across 12 bases. This CDR3 has 17 residues. From germline, CDR1 is SGHNT and CDR2 YYREEE (reference sequence). Trimming removed 1 base from V and 5 bases from J; junction bases left unmatched: 9. Here the CDR3 reads CASSLRLAGGRGETQYF. The CDR3 DNA follows: TGTGCCAGCAGCTTGCGGCTAGCGGGGGGGCGCGGGGAGACCCAGTACTTC. The variable domain in full, completed from reference TRBV5-4 and TRBJ2-5, reads ETGVTQSPTHLIKTRGQQVTLRCSSQSGHNTVSWYQQALGQGPQFIFQYYREEENGRGNFPPRFSGLQFPNYSSELNVNALELDDSALYLCASSLRLAGGRGETQYFGPGTRLLVL.

The CDR3 nucleotides read TGTGCCAGCTCACCACCGACAGTTCGCTCCTACGAGCAGTACTTC. Translated: CASSPPTVRSYEQYF. The chain couples TRBV18 to TRBJ2-7, with TRBD1 as a possible D gene (5 bases). The CDR3 loop spans 15 amino acids. CDR1 KGHSH and CDR2 LQKENI come from the germline V gene. Trimming shortened V by 0 bases and J by 0 bases, and 9 bases separated the two germline ends.

This chain connects TRBV5-8 to TRBJ1-4; TRBD1 is a possible D gene (5 bases). Trimming pared 4 bases from V and 0 bases from J, leaving 13 bases between. The CDR3 has 16 residues. The V gene's germline CDR1 is SGHTS and CDR2 YDEGEE. The CDR3 coding sequence is TGTGCCAGCAGCCCGCGACAGAAAACAACTAATGAAAAACTGTTTTTT. It specifies CASSPRQKTTNEKLFF. The full variable domain, rest sourced from reference TRBV5-8 and TRBJ1-4, is EAGVTQSPTHLIKTRGQQATLRCSPISGHTSVYWYQQALGLGLQFLLWYDEGEERNRGNFPPRFSGRQFPNYSSELNVNALELEDSALYLCASSPRQKTTNEKLFFGSGTQLSVL.

The chain combines TRBV5-4 with TRBJ2-1; 7 bases align to TRBD1. From germline, CDR1 is SGHNT and CDR2 YYREEE (reference sequence). The CDR3 is made up of 12 amino acids. V dropped 3 bases and J dropped 10; count of bases not matched to a gene: 4. The CDR3 DNA reads as TGTGCCAGCAGCTCGATGACAGGGGAGCAGTTCTTC. The encoded protein is CASSSMTGEQFF.

The CDR3 spells CASSTGISYGYTF. For the CDR3, the DNA is TGTGCCAGCAGTACCGGGATCTCCTATGGCTACACCTTC. This chain connects TRBV6-5 to TRBJ1-2; D is unresolved. The germline V and J ends were trimmed by 5 bases and 4 bases, with 11 bases remaining between them. The CDR3 runs to 13 residues. Germline V lookup: CDR1 MNHEY, CDR2 SVGAGI.

V and J are TRBV7-2 and TRBJ2-7; 13 nucleotides match TRBD2. V trimming: 1 base; J trimming: 2 bases; junction bases outside the gene matches: 5. Germline V gene data show CDR1 as SGHTA and CDR2 as FQGNSA. This CDR3 is 17 amino acids long. CDR3 loop: CASSLEGGTSGAYEQYF. The DNA of the CDR3 is TGTGCCAGCAGCTTAGAGGGTGGGACTAGCGGGGCCTACGAGCAGTACTTC.

The chain has TRBV12-5 and TRBJ1-6; D gene ambiguous. This CDR3 region has 17 residues. V shed 2 bases and J shed 0 bases, with 11 bases lying between them. The germline CDR1 and CDR2 sequences are LGHNT and FRNRAP. CDR3 residues: CASGLIRRSSYNSPLHF. The CDR3, as DNA: TGTGCTAGTGGTTTGATAAGACGGAGCTCCTATAATTCACCCCTCCACTTT.

The chain links TRBV5-1 to TRBJ1-2, with 12 bases fitting TRBD1. CDR3 length equals 17 residues. Germline CDR1 SGHRS, CDR2 YFSETQ. V lost 1 base to trimming and J lost 6 bases; unmatched junction nucleotides: 10. CDR3 in DNA: TGCGCCAGCAGCTTGTGGGACAGGGGGCCTCGAGGGGATGGCTACACCTTC. Translated, it gives CASSLWDRGPRGDGYTF.